Presented here are 17 T cell receptor beta chains from one specimen sequenced in a study of CD8+CD57+ T cells in acquired aplastic anemia. For CDR3 and TCR beta VDJ profiling, genomic DNA was the template used. TCRdb re-called the reads with MiXCR, one entry per CDR3 protein. Of about 160,000 distinct CDR3 sequences detected, approximately 51% appear once; the ten largest clones hold about 2.9%. Patients chosen for sequencing had CD8+CD57+ cells that had expanded, as shown by flow cytometry. Sequencing used sorted CD4+, CD8+, or CD8+CD57+ T cells (not recorded which) from PBMCs. The receptors were sampled from a human donor with aplastic anemia.

This clonotype was observed many times. The CDR3 sequence: CSVEPSAGKQFF. Here the CDR3 DNA reads TGCAGCGTTGAACCTTCGGCGGGAAAGCAGTTCTTC. The chain links TRBV29-1 to TRBJ2-1, with a possible D match to TRBD2 (6 bases). CDR3 length: 12 residues. CDR1 and CDR2 from the germline V gene are SQVTM and ANQGSEA. V was pared by 2 bases and J by 11 bases, with 13 bases between.

The chain joins TRBV24-1 to TRBJ1-5; D is unresolved. Germline lookup yields CDR1 KGHDR and CDR2 SFDVKD. The V end was cut by 5 bases, the J end by 8 bases, with 15 bases between. The CDR3 extends over 14 amino acids. The CDR3 spells CATSVRGPPEPQHF. CDR3 sequence (DNA): TGTGCCACCAGTGTGCGGGGTCCTCCGGAGCCCCAGCATTTT.

This clonotype has at least ten counts. CDR3 protein: CASSGGGEQYF. CDR3 DNA: TGTGCCAGCAGTGGGGGGGGGGAGCAGTACTTC. V usage is TRBV25-1 and J usage is TRBJ2-7, with 7 nucleotides matching TRBD2. This CDR3 has 11 amino acids. Germline V lookup: CDR1 MGHDK, CDR2 SYGVNS. J was trimmed by 7 bases and V by 4 bases; bases with no gene match: 1.

The chain combines TRBV7-2 with TRBJ1-5; no firm D call. The germline CDR1 and CDR2 sequences are SGHTA and FQGNSA. The CDR3 loop spans 15 amino acids. The V gene lost 7 bases and the J gene lost 1 base, with 14 bases spanning the gap. CDR3: CASIERAGSNQPQHF. CDR3 DNA sequence: TGTGCCAGCATCGAGAGAGCCGGGAGCAATCAGCCCCAGCATTTT.

This sequence joins TRBV19 and TRBJ2-7, with a weak D call TRBD1 (6 bases). This CDR3 contains 12 residues. Germline V lookup: CDR1 LNHDA, CDR2 SQIVND (reference sequence). V lost 8 bases and J 0 bases, leaving 8 bases between the germline ends. CDR3 residues: CASSDSSYEQYF. The DNA for the CDR3 is TGTGCCAGTTCGGACAGCTCCTACGAGCAGTACTTC.

This clonotype was picked up many times. V gene TRBV6-1 combines with J gene TRBJ1-6; the D gene is possibly TRBD1 (6 bases). The CDR3 is 14 amino acids. The V end lost 3 bases, the J end lost 8 bases, and 11 bases lay between the germline ends. Per germline, CDR1 MNHNS and CDR2 SASEGT. The CDR3, as DNA: TGTGCCAGCAGTGACACAGGGACCGATTCACCCCTCCACTTT. It encodes CASSDTGTDSPLHF.

The chain is built from TRBV20-1 and TRBJ2-1; TRBD1 aligns across 8 bases. The CDR3 loop spans 15 amino acids. Trimming removed 5 bases from V and 9 bases from J; junction bases left unmatched: 15. Germline V gene lookup returns CDR1 DFQATT and CDR2 SNEGSKA (reference sequence). CDR3 protein: CSAPWARGLFSEQFF. CDR3 nucleotide sequence: TGCAGTGCTCCCTGGGCCAGGGGGCTATTTTCTGAGCAGTTCTTC.

This clonotype was counted at least ten times. The CDR3 protein is CASSPVWTADNEQFF. DNA for the CDR3: TGTGCCAGCAGCCCCGTATGGACAGCGGACAATGAGCAGTTCTTC. The V and J genes are TRBV7-2 and TRBJ2-1; tentatively, D is TRBD1 (6 bases). This CDR3 contains 15 residues. V lost 5 bases and J 5 bases, leaving 16 bases between the germline ends. Germline V CDR1 and CDR2: SGHTA, FQGNSA. Combining the CDR3 with reference TRBV7-2 and TRBJ2-1 gives the whole variable domain GAGVSQSPSNKVTEKGKDVELRCDPISGHTALYWYRQSLGQGLEFLIYFQGNSAPDKSGLPSDRFSAERTGGSVSTLTIQRTQQEDSAVYLCASSPVWTADNEQFFGPGTRLTVL.

The V gene is TRBV18, the J gene TRBJ1-2; possibly TRBD1 for D (5 bases). The CDR3 extends over 14 amino acids. Germline CDR1 and CDR2: KGHSH and LQKENI. Trimming took 2 bases from V and 1 from J, leaving 8 bases between them. CDR3 residues: CASSPEQVNYGYTF. CDR3 sequence (DNA): TGTGCCAGCTCACCAGAACAGGTTAACTATGGCTACACCTTC.

In its sample, this clonotype was seen many times. The chain is built from TRBV5-1 and TRBJ1-6, with 9 bases fitting TRBD1. V was pared by 4 bases and J by 10 bases, with 6 bases of the junction left unmatched. Per the germline V gene, CDR1 is SGHRS and CDR2 is YFSETQ. This CDR3 has 14 amino acids. The CDR3 DNA reads as TGCGCCAGCAGCCTACAGGGGGCTGAATCACCCCTCCACTTT. The encoded protein is CASSLQGAESPLHF. Supplemented by reference TRBV5-1 and TRBJ1-6, the full variable domain reads KAGVTQTPRYLIKTRGQQVTLSCSPISGHRSVSWYQQTPGQGLQFLFEYFSETQRNKGNFPGRFSGRQFSNSRSEMNVSTLELGDSALYLCASSLQGAESPLHFGNGTRLTVT.

This clonotype was recorded many times. The V call is TRBV7-2, the J call TRBJ2-5; D unresolved. CDR3 length equals 12 residues. V lost 0 bases, J lost 7 bases, and 6 bases lay in between. CDR1 is SGHTA and CDR2 is FQGNSA in the germline V gene. CDR3: CASSLATGTQYF. The CDR3 DNA is TGTGCCAGCAGCTTAGCGACCGGGACCCAGTACTTC.

This sequence joins TRBV7-6 and TRBJ2-7; D unresolved. Germline-derived CDR1 and CDR2 are SGHVS and FNYEAQ. The CDR3 totals 13 residues. V was trimmed by 3 bases and J by 0 bases, leaving 6 bases between them. CDR3 in amino acids: CASSFASSYEQYV. The CDR3 DNA is TGTGCCAGCAGCTTCGCAAGCTCCTACGAGCAGTACGTC.

CDR3 protein: CATSLDRAPNEKLFF. The CDR3 DNA reads TGTGCCACCAGCCTTGACAGGGCCCCCAATGAAAAACTGTTTTTT. The chain couples TRBV15 to TRBJ1-4; 7 bases align to TRBD1. This CDR3 has 15 amino acids. Trimming removed 5 bases from V and 5 bases from J; junction bases left unmatched: 8. The germline CDR1 and CDR2 sequences are LNHNV and YYDKDF (reference sequence).

The table lists this clonotype with a few counts. This rearrangement joins TRBV19 to TRBJ1-5, with D hard to call. Germline CDR1 LNHDA, CDR2 SQIVND (reference sequence). The V end lost 3 bases, the J end lost 4 bases, and 7 bases lay between the germline ends. The CDR3 has 13 residues. In nucleotides, the CDR3 is TGTGCCAGTAGTATTATTGGAAATCAGCCCCAGCATTTT. This encodes CASSIIGNQPQHF.

The genes are TRBV5-4 and TRBJ2-1; 13 bases are a match to TRBD2. V dropped 3 bases and J dropped 10; count of bases not matched to a gene: 7. Germline CDR1 SGHNT, CDR2 YYREEE (reference sequence). The CDR3 is 15 amino acids. CDR3 amino acids: CASSSGTSGIEEQFF. CDR3 sequence (DNA): TGTGCCAGCAGCTCGGGGACTAGCGGGATTGAGGAGCAGTTCTTC.

Regarding this clonotype: At one boundary the junction diverges from the germline segment, which might be a read error. The rearrangement links TRBV11-1 to TRBJ2-1, with 7 bases aligning to TRBD2. The CDR3 runs to 14 residues. Germline V gives CDR1 SGHAT, CDR2 FQDESV (reference sequence). Here the CDR3 DNA reads TGTGCCACCAGCCCCGGGACTATTAACAATGAGCAGTTCTTC. Encoded protein: CATSPGTINNEQFF.

The chain employs TRBV29-1 and TRBJ1-4; no reliable D call. The J call may be faulty, since TRBJ2-2 better matches the DNA end. Germline V lookup: CDR1 SQVTM, CDR2 ANQGSEA. The CDR3 has 14 residues. CDR3 sequence (DNA): TGCAGCGTTGCCCTGGGTGGGAACACCGGGGAGCTGTTTTTT. Translated: CSVALGGNTGELFF.